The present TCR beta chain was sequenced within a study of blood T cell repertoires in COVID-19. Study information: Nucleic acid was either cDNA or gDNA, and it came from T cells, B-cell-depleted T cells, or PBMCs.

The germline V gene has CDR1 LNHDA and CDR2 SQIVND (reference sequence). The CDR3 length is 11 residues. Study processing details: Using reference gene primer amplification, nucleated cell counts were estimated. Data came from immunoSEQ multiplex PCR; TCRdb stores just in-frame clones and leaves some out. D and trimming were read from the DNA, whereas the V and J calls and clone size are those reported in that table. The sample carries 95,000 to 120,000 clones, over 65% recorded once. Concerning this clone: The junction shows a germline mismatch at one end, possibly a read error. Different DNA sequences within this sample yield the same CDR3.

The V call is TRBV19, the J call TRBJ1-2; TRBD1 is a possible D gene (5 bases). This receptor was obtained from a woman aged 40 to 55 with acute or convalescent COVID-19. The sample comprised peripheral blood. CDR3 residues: CASMEGYGYTF. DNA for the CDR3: TGTGCTAGTATGGAGGGGTATGGCTACACCTTC.